Described below is a single TCR beta chain sequence and its context. The repertoire was sequenced with immunoSEQ multiplex PCR; TCRdb's copy has only in-frame clones and lacks some. Altogether 300,000 to 350,000 clones are present, 90% being singletons, with the ten largest covering approximately 4.5%. This record belongs to a study of blood T cell repertoires in COVID-19. From germline, CDR1 is LNHDA and CDR2 SQIVND (reference sequence). The CDR3 is 14 amino acids. V shed 1 base and J shed 1 base, with 2 bases lying between them. The sequencing input was PBMCs or T cells enriched from blood (not recorded which). The source is a woman between 18 and 29 years old with acute COVID-19. The chain combines TRBV19 with TRBJ1-6; D not certain. The CDR3 region has the DNA TGTGCCAGTAGTATAGCTTCCTATAATTCACCCCTCCACTTT. Protein: CASSIASYNSPLHF.